Reported below is one T cell receptor beta chain. The data were obtained in a study of shared clonotypes between healthy human individuals. Only in-frame clones appear in the TCRdb table, and some are missing; sequencing was by immunoSEQ multiplex PCR. The sample carries 2 million to 3 million clones, approximately 93% recorded once. This CDR3 has 15 residues. Trimming took 4 bases from V and 0 from J, leaving 13 bases between them. Germline CDR1 SGDLS, CDR2 YYNGEE. The specimen sequenced was naive CD4+ T cells from PBMCs. Subset of the sample: CD45RA+ positively selected. The clonotype originates from a man between 18 and 29 years old in good health. Some clones in this sample may be carry-over from other donors' samples. This chain links TRBV9 with TRBJ1-1; D is undetermined. This CDR3 reads CASSLTVFMNTEAFF. The CDR3 DNA is TGTGCCAGCAGCCTTACAGTGTTCATGAACACTGAAGCTTTCTTT.